The rows below give T cell receptor beta chains drawn from one sample of a study of T cell responses to AZD1222 COVID-19 vaccine. Clones were read by immunoSEQ multiplex PCR, and TCRdb kept only the in-frame ones, dropping some. The sample shows approximately 130,000 clones, 70% to 90% of them seen only once. Sample: peripheral blood, taken on day 0 of AZD1222 vaccination. These receptors all come from an adult in good health. Both conserved end residues are part of each CDR3. The order of the fields is J gene, clone size, D gene, V gene, CDR3 protein, CDR3 DNA. D genes are given only for firm matches. The size field is filled for only some rows; it gives once, few, many or a size class.

TRBJ1-3 | - | TRBD1 | TRBV29-1 | CSFQGVSGNTIYF | TGCAGCTTTCAGGGGGTATCTGGAAACACCATATATTTT
TRBJ1-5 | few | - | TRBV5-6 | CASSLGPGVRNQPQHF | TGTGCCAGCAGCTTAGGGCCCGGAGTTCGCAATCAGCCCCAGCATTTT
TRBJ1-2 | - | - | TRBV3-1/TRBV3-2 | CASSQGSLYGYTF | TGTGCCAGCAGCCAAGGCAGCCTCTATGGCTACACCTTC
TRBJ2-1 | - | TRBD2 | TRBV19 | CASRREGRNEQFF | TGTGCCAGTAGGCGGGAGGGCCGCAATGAGCAGTTCTTC
TRBJ2-3 | - | TRBD2 | TRBV10-3 | CAIRIAGGPGPDTQYF | TGTGCCATCAGAATAGCGGGAGGGCCGGGTCCAGATACGCAGTATTTT
TRBJ1-6 | - | - | TRBV29-1 | CSTRGEAGSPLHF | TGCAGCACGAGAGGGGAGGCCGGGAGTCCCCTCCACTTT
TRBJ1-1 | few | - | TRBV10-3 | CAISENRDTEAFF | TGTGCCATCAGTGAGAATCGAGACACTGAAGCTTTCTTT
TRBJ2-7 | few | - | TRBV18 | CASSPPNGSPNEQYF | TGTGCCAGCTCACCACCGAACGGGAGCCCGAACGAGCAGTACTTC
TRBJ2-3 | - | - | TRBV5-1 | CASSRSASDTQYF | TGCGCCAGCAGTCGTAGCGCGTCAGATACGCAGTATTTT
TRBJ1-5 | - | - | TRBV5-1 | CASSLEAGSNQPQHF | TGCGCCAGCAGCTTGGAGGCAGGATCTAATCAGCCCCAGCATTTT
TRBJ2-6 | - | - | TRBV5-1 | CASSLPQASGANVLTF | TGCGCCAGCAGCTTACCACAGGCGTCTGGGGCCAACGTCCTGACTTTC
TRBJ1-1 | - | - | TRBV7-2 | CASSLRGGREGTEAFF | TGTGCCAGCAGCTTGCGGGGGGGGCGCGAAGGGACTGAAGCTTTCTTT
TRBJ1-2 | - | - | TRBV4-3 | CASSQDYGNQFYGYTF | TGCGCCAGCAGCCAAGATTACGGGAACCAATTCTATGGCTACACCTTC
TRBJ2-3 | - | TRBD2 | TRBV4-3 | CASSQGTAGGPDTQYF | TGCGCCAGCAGCCAAGGAACCGCGGGAGGGCCAGATACGCAGTATTTT
TRBJ1-6 | - | - | TRBV7-2 | CASSPGLRNSPLHF | TGTGCCAGCAGCCCAGGGCTCCGAAATTCACCCCTCCACTTT
TRBJ2-2 | - | - | TRBV11-2 | CASSSTAPPGHANTGELFF | TGTGCCAGCAGCTCTACCGCCCCCCCCGGTCACGCGAACACCGGGGAGCTGTTTTTT
TRBJ1-2 | few | - | TRBV4-3 | CASSLGVIYGYTF | TGCGCCAGCAGCTTGGGCGTCATCTATGGCTACACCTTC
TRBJ1-1 | - | - | TRBV14 | CASSRDRQAFEAFF | TGTGCCAGCAGCCGCGACAGGCAGGCCTTTGAAGCTTTCTTT
TRBJ2-2 | - | TRBD2 | TRBV7-2 | CASSLTGGATGELFF | TGTGCCAGCAGCTTAACGGGGGGGGCCACCGGGGAGCTGTTTTTT
TRBJ1-6 | few | - | TRBV6-5 | CASGTSPLHF | TGTGCCAGCGGGACTTCACCCCTCCACTTT
TRBJ2-5 | - | TRBD2 | TRBV6-5 | CASRGTRETQYF | TGTGCCAGCAGGGGGACTAGAGAGACCCAGTACTTC
TRBJ1-1 | few | - | TRBV5-1 | CASSLSGENTEAFF | TGCGCCAGCAGCTTGTCGGGGGAGAACACTGAAGCTTTCTTT
TRBJ2-7 | - | - | TRBV29-1 | CSVVDSGLEQYF | TGCAGCGTTGTTGACAGCGGCCTCGAGCAGTACTTC
TRBJ2-7 | once | - | TRBV5-1 | CASSPRGNEQYF | TGCGCCAGCAGCCCCCGCGGGAACGAGCAGTACTTC
TRBJ1-2 | - | TRBD1 | TRBV7-2 | CASSPDRVSTYGYTF | TGTGCCAGCAGCCCGGACAGGGTTTCCACTTATGGCTACACCTTC
TRBJ1-4 | - | TRBD1 | TRBV6-5 | CASSYSGQLNEKLFF | TGTGCCAGCAGTTACTCGGGACAGCTTAATGAAAAACTGTTTTTT
TRBJ2-7 | - | - | TRBV30 | CAWSVYIGRDEQYF | TGTGCCTGGAGTGTCTATATAGGGCGGGACGAGCAGTACTTC
TRBJ1-5 | - | - | TRBV24-1 | CASAGPNQPQHF | TGTGCCTCCGCGGGGCCCAATCAGCCCCAGCATTTT
TRBJ1-5 | - | TRBD1 | TRBV6-1 | CASSEGPTGRGQPQHF | TGTGCCAGCAGTGAAGGCCCGACAGGGAGGGGTCAGCCCCAGCATTTT
TRBJ2-7 | - | - | TRBV18 | CASCAGTLYEQYF | TGTGCCAGCTGTGCCGGGACGTTGTACGAGCAGTACTTC
TRBJ2-7 | - | TRBD2 | TRBV18 | CASSGTSGRTYEQYF | TGTGCCAGCTCAGGGACTAGCGGGCGTACCTACGAGCAGTACTTC
TRBJ2-5 | - | TRBD1 | TRBV15 | CATSRDGTEETQYF | TGTGCCACCAGCAGAGACGGGACAGAAGAGACCCAGTACTTC
TRBJ2-3 | - | - | TRBV3-1/TRBV3-2 | CASSRQITDTQYF | TGTGCCAGCAGCCGACAGATCACAGATACGCAGTATTTT
TRBJ1-5 | - | TRBD1 | TRBV18 | CASATGKHQPQHF | TGTGCCAGCGCGACAGGGAAGCATCAGCCCCAGCATTTT
TRBJ1-2 | once | - | TRBV18 | CASSPPASVRGYTF | TGTGCCAGCTCACCACCGGCATCGGTGCGGGGCTACACCTTC
TRBJ1-1 | - | - | TRBV19 | CASSRNGNTEAFF | TGTGCCAGTAGCAGGAACGGGAACACTGAAGCTTTCTTT
TRBJ2-1 | - | TRBD2 | TRBV7-2 | CASSQSGSSYNEQFF | TGTGCCAGCAGCCAAAGCGGGAGCTCCTACAATGAGCAGTTCTTC
TRBJ1-2 | once | TRBD1 | TRBV24-1 | CATSDSLGVGTDPANYGYTF | TGTGCCACCAGTGATTCCTTAGGTGTGGGGACAGATCCAGCTAACTATGGCTACACCTTC
TRBJ1-1 | - | - | TRBV19 | CASSIVPQGMNTEAFF | TGTGCCAGTAGTATAGTTCCACAGGGTATGAACACTGAAGCTTTCTTT
TRBJ2-4 | - | TRBD2 | TRBV28 | CASSSRGGSKNIQYF | TGTGCCAGCAGTTCGCGGGGGGGTAGCAAAAACATTCAGTACTTC
TRBJ1-3 | - | - | TRBV2 | CASSVSISGNTIYF | TGTGCCAGCAGTGTATCGATCTCTGGAAACACCATATATTTT
TRBJ1-3 | - | - | TRBV3-1/TRBV3-2 | CASSQEASSGNTIYF | TGTGCCAGCAGCCAAGAGGCCAGCTCTGGAAACACCATATATTTT
TRBJ2-1 | few | TRBD2 | TRBV7-9 | CASSLQRGGLNEQFF | TGTGCCAGCAGCTTACAGCGGGGGGGCCTGAATGAGCAGTTCTTC
TRBJ1-2 | - | TRBD1 | TRBV10-3 | CAMTRDRENGYTF | TGTGCCATGACCCGGGACAGGGAGAATGGCTACACCTTC
TRBJ1-2 | - | - | TRBV21-1 | CASSKGTVGYTF | TGTGCCAGCAGCAAAGGGACAGTCGGCTACACCTTC
TRBJ2-2 | - | TRBD1 | TRBV5-1 | CASVGTTGVISGELFF | TGCGCCAGCGTGGGTACCACAGGGGTTATTTCCGGGGAGCTGTTTTTT
TRBJ1-3 | - | - | TRBV19 | CASSIGAHVSGNTIYF | TGTGCCAGTAGTATAGGGGCACACGTCTCTGGAAACACCATATATTTT
TRBJ2-3 | - | - | TRBV5-1 | CASSLEADTQYF | TGCGCCAGCAGCTTGGAGGCAGATACGCAGTATTTT
TRBJ2-2 | - | TRBD1 | TRBV30 | CAWSSGGYTGELFF | TGTGCCTGGAGTTCAGGGGGATACACCGGGGAGCTGTTTTTT
TRBJ2-7 | many | - | TRBV2 | CASSSSAEQYF | TGTGCCAGCAGCTCTAGCGCCGAGCAGTACTTC
TRBJ1-6 | - | - | TRBV5-6 | CASSLGVGNNSPLHF | TGTGCCAGCAGCTTGGGAGTAGGGAATAATTCACCCCTCCACTTT
TRBJ2-2 | - | - | TRBV14 | CASSQFTNTGELFF | TGTGCCAGCAGCCAATTTACGAACACCGGGGAGCTGTTTTTT
TRBJ2-1 | - | - | TRBV12-3/TRBV12-4 | CASSLWRGRLRFF | TGTGCCAGCAGTTTATGGAGGGGGCGATTAAGGTTCTTC
TRBJ2-1 | - | - | TRBV30 | CAWSPGVGTYNEQFF | TGTGCCTGGAGTCCCGGGGTAGGGACCTACAATGAGCAGTTCTTC
TRBJ2-1 | once | - | TRBV27 | CASSLGGYEQFF | TGTGCCAGCAGCCTCGGGGGTTATGAGCAGTTCTTC
TRBJ2-7 | - | TRBD2 | TRBV6-2/TRBV6-3 | CASSETSGRVHEQYF | TGTGCCAGCAGCGAGACTAGCGGGAGGGTACACGAGCAGTACTTC
TRBJ1-1 | - | - | TRBV19 | CASSRTRNTEAFF | TGTGCCAGTAGTCGGACCAGGAACACTGAAGCTTTCTTT
TRBJ2-1 | - | - | TRBV5-1 | CASSLWGENEQFF | TGCGCCAGCAGCTTGTGGGGGGAGAATGAGCAGTTCTTC
TRBJ1-1 | few | - | TRBV5-1 | CASSLGQTIEDAFF | TGCGCCAGCAGCTTGGGACAGACCATCGAGGATGCTTTCTTT
TRBJ1-1 | - | - | TRBV24-1 | CATSSNGGDTEAFF | TGTGCCACCAGTTCCAACGGGGGGGACACTGAAGCTTTCTTT